This passage covers 26 T cell receptor beta chains from one sample sequenced in a study of T cell responses to AZD1222 COVID-19 vaccine. Produced via immunoSEQ multiplex PCR; TCRdb's table is partial and in-frame only. The table lists 95,000 to 150,000 clones, about 87% of them singletons. The specimen comprised peripheral blood, sampled on day 0 of AZD1222 vaccination. These receptors were taken from an adult in good health.

The V gene is TRBV24-1, the J gene TRBJ1-5, with D uncertain. From germline, CDR1 is KGHDR and CDR2 SFDVKD. The V end was cut by 10 bases, the J end by 0 bases, with 9 bases between. The CDR3 has 13 amino acids. In DNA, the CDR3 is TGTGCCACACAGAAAAATAGCAATCAGCCCCAGCATTTT. Translated: CATQKNSNQPQHF.

This chain joins TRBV19 and TRBJ2-5; D may correspond to TRBD1 or TRBD2 (5 bases each). V was clipped by 4 bases and J by 5 bases, with 14 bases between them. This CDR3 is 14 amino acids long. Per germline, CDR1 LNHDA and CDR2 SQIVND (reference sequence). CDR3 nucleotide sequence: TGTGCCAGTAGTAGATTGGGGGTTTCGGAGACCCAGTACTTC. Translated: CASSRLGVSETQYF. Full variable domain (outside the CDR3, taken from reference TRBV19 and TRBJ2-5): DGGITQSPKYLFRKEGQNVTLSCEQNLNHDAMYWYRQDPGQGLRLIYYSQIVNDFQKGDIAEGYSVSREKKESFPLTVTSAQKNPTAFYLCASSRLGVSETQYFGPGTRLLVL.

This rearrangement joins TRBV7-8 to TRBJ2-7; tentatively, D is TRBD1 or TRBD2 (6 bases each). Trimming removed 6 bases from V and 5 bases from J, with 23 bases in between. The CDR3 runs 16 residues. Germline-derived CDR1 and CDR2 are SGHVS and FQNEAQ. The CDR3 is CASSPARGGQDDEQYF. CDR3 sequence (DNA): TGTGCCAGCAGTCCCGCCAGGGGAGGCCAAGATGACGAGCAGTACTTC.

The V gene is TRBV13, the J gene TRBJ1-6; D is ambiguous. V was cut by 4 bases and J by 2 bases, with 9 bases left in between. Germline values: CDR1 PRHDT, CDR2 FYEKMQ (reference sequence). The CDR3 contains 15 residues. For the CDR3, the DNA is TGTGCCAGCAGCTCGAGCAAAGCCTATAATTCACCCCTCCACTTT. It encodes CASSSSKAYNSPLHF.

The rearrangement uses TRBV9 and TRBJ1-6; D might be TRBD1 (6 bases). Germline V gene data show CDR1 as SGDLS and CDR2 as YYNGEE. The ends were cut back, 0 bases at V and 4 bases at J, with 14 bases in the middle. CDR3 length: 17 amino acids. CDR3 amino acids: CASSVGEQGEYNSPLHF. CDR3 nucleotide sequence: TGTGCCAGCAGCGTAGGTGAACAGGGAGAGTATAATTCACCCCTCCACTTT.

The genes are TRBV27 and TRBJ2-7; D might be TRBD1 (6 bases). V lost 8 bases, J lost 1 base, and 12 bases lay in between. This CDR3 spans 13 amino acids. Germline CDR1 is MNHEY and CDR2 is SMNVEV (reference sequence). The CDR3 region is CASGGLESYEQYF. The CDR3 DNA reads TGTGCCAGCGGGGGCTTAGAATCCTACGAGCAGTACTTC.

This clone has a handful of counts. The rearrangement links TRBV6-1 to TRBJ1-5, with D possibly being TRBD1 (5 bases). V lost 3 bases, J lost 2 bases, and 14 bases lay in between. Germline lookup yields CDR1 MNHNS and CDR2 SASEGT. CDR3 length: 16 amino acids. In nucleotides, the CDR3 is TGTGCCAGCAGTGACCTGGTTGGGGGGGGCAATCAGCCCCAGCATTTT. This encodes CASSDLVGGGNQPQHF.

V and J are TRBV7-2 and TRBJ1-5; D call uncertain. The CDR3 covers 13 residues. With 3 bases removed from V and 4 bases from J, the gap between germline ends came to 7 bases. The germline gives CDR1 SGHTA, CDR2 FQGNSA. For the CDR3, the DNA is TGTGCCAGCAGCTTGCGCCGTAATCAGCCCCAGCATTTT. Its translation: CASSLRRNQPQHF.

This sequence joins TRBV2 and TRBJ1-6, with D maybe TRBD1 (6 bases). V lost 6 bases to trimming and J lost 10 bases, with 13 bases between them. The germline gives CDR1 SNHLY, CDR2 FYNNEI. The CDR3 runs to 13 residues. CDR3 residues: CASRGTTGSPLHF. The CDR3, as DNA: TGTGCCAGCAGGGGCACGACAGGATCACCCCTCCACTTT.

V usage is TRBV12-3 or TRBV12-4 and J usage is TRBJ2-7; TRBD2 matches 9 bases. This CDR3 has 13 amino acids. The V segment lost 6 bases and the J segment 7 bases; nucleotides outside the gene matches: 7. The CDR3 spells CASRRGLADEQYF. DNA for the CDR3: TGTGCCAGCAGAAGGGGACTAGCCGATGAGCAGTACTTC.

This clone has a single count. The chain employs TRBV7-3 and TRBJ2-5; possible D gene TRBD1, 5 bases. CDR1 and CDR2 from the germline V gene are SGHTA and FQGTGA. The V gene lost 5 bases and the J gene lost 4 bases, with 11 bases spanning the gap. The CDR3 spans 13 residues. The CDR3 spells CASSGQGAETQYF. The CDR3 DNA follows: TGTGCCAGCAGCGGGCAAGGGGCAGAGACCCAGTACTTC. Drawing the rest from reference TRBV7-3 and TRBJ2-5, the complete variable domain is GAGVSQTPSNKVTEKGKYVELRCDPISGHTALYWYRQSLGQGPEFLIYFQGTGAADDSGLPNDRFFAVRPEGSVSTLKIQRTERGDSAVYLCASSGQGAETQYFGPGTRLLVL.

The V call is TRBV7-9, the J call TRBJ2-1; D unclear. The germline CDR1 and CDR2 sequences are SEHNR and FQNEAQ (reference sequence). Deletions cut 2 bases from V and 4 bases from J, with 12 bases between. The CDR3 is 15 residues long. The CDR3 DNA sequence: TGTGCCAGCAGCTTATGGGGAAGGTCGTACAATGAGCAGTTCTTC. This translates into CASSLWGRSYNEQFF. The complete variable domain, with remaining parts taken from reference TRBV7-9 and TRBJ2-1, reads DTGVSQNPRHKITKRGQNVTFRCDPISEHNRLYWYRQTLGQGPEFLTYFQNEAQLEKSRLLSDRFSAERPKGSFSTLEIQRTEQGDSAMYLCASSLWGRSYNEQFFGPGTRLTVL.

Only a few counts were recorded for this clone. This sequence joins TRBV10-3 and TRBJ2-1, with 9 bases aligning to TRBD1. This CDR3 comprises 17 residues. Unmatched junction bases numbered 18, after V lost 8 bases and J lost 7 bases. Germline-derived CDR1 and CDR2 are ENHRY and SYGVKD. The CDR3 loop reads CAIAKPGGGQGMNEQFF. CDR3 in DNA: TGTGCCATCGCCAAACCTGGGGGGGGACAGGGCATGAATGAGCAGTTCTTC.

The chain has TRBV4-1 and TRBJ1-4; D is unresolved. Germline loops: CDR1 MGHRA, CDR2 YSYEKL. The CDR3 consists of 16 residues. Trimming cost V 3 bases and J 7 bases, with 18 bases left between them. Here the CDR3 reads CASSHGLGISLEKLFF. The DNA for the CDR3 is TGCGCCAGCAGCCATGGACTCGGGATCTCGCTTGAAAAACTGTTTTTT.

The chain combines TRBV18 with TRBJ1-5; D is perhaps TRBD1 (5 bases). The CDR3 runs to 16 residues. With 3 bases removed from V and 6 bases from J, the gap between germline ends came to 18 bases. CDR1 and CDR2 (germline): KGHSH, LQKENI. In DNA, the CDR3 is TGTGCCAGCTCACCGGGCCAGGGAGGGGAAGGTCAGCCCCAGCATTTT. It yields the protein CASSPGQGGEGQPQHF.

The gene calls are TRBV6-1 and TRBJ1-3; no clear D gene. This CDR3 contains 14 residues. V was trimmed by 1 base and J by 2 bases, leaving 6 bases between them. Germline loops: CDR1 MNHNS, CDR2 SASEGT. The CDR3 loop is CASSEVGTGNTIYF. Here the CDR3 DNA reads TGTGCCAGCAGTGAAGTAGGGACTGGAAACACCATATATTTT.

The chain uses TRBV3-1 (or the pseudogene TRBV3-2) and TRBJ1-1, with D hard to call. The CDR3 is made up of 12 amino acids. The germline V and J ends were trimmed by 3 bases and 5 bases, with 7 bases remaining between them. Germline assignment: CDR1 LGHDT and CDR2 YNNKEL (reference sequence). CDR3 region: CASSQGGTEAFF. The DNA for the CDR3 is TGTGCCAGCAGCCAGGGTGGTACTGAAGCTTTCTTT.

V is TRBV12-3 or TRBV12-4 and J is TRBJ1-6, with D unclear. Between the trimmed V and J ends, which lost 0 bases and 10 bases, there was a span of 4 bases. The CDR3 contains 12 residues. CDR3 sequence (DNA): TGTGCCAGCAGTTTAGCGACCTCACCCCTCCACTTT. Encoded protein: CASSLATSPLHF.

The rearrangement uses TRBV3-1 (or the pseudogene TRBV3-2) and TRBJ2-3; D is unresolved. Looked up from germline, CDR1 is LGHDT and CDR2 is YNNKEL (reference sequence). This CDR3 is built from 11 residues. Trimming cost V 2 bases and J 3 bases, with 0 bases left between them. CDR3 sequence reads: CASSQTDTQYF. CDR3 nucleotides: TGTGCCAGCAGCCAAACAGATACGCAGTATTTT.

The chain combines TRBV2 with TRBJ1-4; 11 bases are shared with TRBD1. Per the germline V gene, CDR1 is SNHLY and CDR2 is FYNNEI. Unmatched junction bases numbered 11, after V lost 6 bases and J lost 8 bases. The CDR3 loop spans 16 amino acids. The DNA for the CDR3 is TGTGCCAGCAGAGCTCGAGGACAGGGGGCAAGGGAAAAACTGTTTTTT. Translated: CASRARGQGAREKLFF. Full variable domain (rest looked up from reference TRBV2 and TRBJ1-4): EPEVTQTPSHQVTQMGQEVILRCVPISNHLYFYWYRQILGQKVEFLVSFYNNEISEKSEIFDDQFSVERPDGSNFTLKIRSTKLEDSAMYFCASRARGQGAREKLFFGSGTQLSVL.

The V call is TRBV5-1, the J call TRBJ2-7; 12 positions match TRBD2. The junction had 8 bases not matched to a gene; V was cut back by 4 bases and J by 3 bases. CDR3 size: 16 residues. In germline, CDR1 is SGHRS, CDR2 YFSETQ. The CDR3 spells CASSLLAGGIVYEQYF. CDR3 DNA sequence: TGCGCCAGCAGCCTGCTAGCGGGGGGGATCGTCTACGAGCAGTACTTC.

The rearrangement uses TRBV5-3 and TRBJ2-5; D tentatively fits TRBD1 or TRBD2 (6 bases each). TRBV5-3 is an open reading frame, and its role is uncertain. The CDR3 covers 18 residues. V lost 10 bases and J 5 bases, leaving 33 bases between the germline ends. The CDR3 DNA is TGTGCCCGAAAAGCCCGGAGGAGGGGGTTAAGTTTATTGGAGACCCAGTACTTC. Its protein is CARKARRRGLSLLETQYF.

In the case of this clone: This same CDR3 is encoded by further DNA sequences in the sample. The chain uses TRBV12-3 or TRBV12-4 and TRBJ1-5; D is unresolved. The CDR3 extends over 13 amino acids. V lost 3 bases and J 1 base, leaving 4 bases between the germline ends. The CDR3 protein is CASSLESNQPQHF. In DNA, the CDR3 is TGTGCCAGCAGTTTGGAAAGCAATCAGCCCCAGCATTTT.

The chain couples TRBV4-1 to TRBJ1-1; D is unresolved. Germline lookup yields CDR1 MGHRA and CDR2 YSYEKL. Trimming took off 5 bases at V and 2 bases at J, with 9 bases between the two ends. CDR3 length: 13 amino acids. The CDR3 loop reads CASSSRANTEAFF. In nucleotides, the CDR3 is TGCGCCAGCAGCTCAAGGGCCAACACTGAAGCTTTCTTT.

The chain uses TRBV18 and TRBJ2-5; a possible D gene is TRBD1 (6 bases). CDR3 size: 17 residues. Trimming stripped 6 bases from V and 4 bases from J, with 24 bases between. Germline loops: CDR1 KGHSH, CDR2 LQKENI. CDR3 sequence: CASSRLSGHQAGETQYF. CDR3 in DNA: TGTGCCAGCTCCCGACTCTCGGGACACCAGGCGGGAGAGACCCAGTACTTC.

This rearrangement joins TRBV9 to TRBJ2-1, with D perhaps TRBD2 (6 bases). Germline V gene sequence: CDR1 SGDLS, CDR2 YYNGEE. There are 15 residues in the CDR3. V lost 3 bases and J lost 0, with 10 bases in between. This chain's CDR3 is CASSASESSYNEQFF. CDR3 DNA sequence: TGTGCCAGCAGCGCTAGCGAAAGCTCCTACAATGAGCAGTTCTTC.